The clone carrying this T cell receptor beta chain showed up many times. Its antigen remains unidentified. The sample belongs to a study of response to subunit inactivated influenza vaccine. Overall study findings and caveats: The authors offered the suggestion that each seasonal influenza vaccination recruits few new T cells.

Germline assignment: CDR1 SGHRS and CDR2 YFSETQ. This CDR3 is 14 amino acids long. With 0 bases removed from V and 3 bases from J, the gap between germline ends came to 9 bases. MiXCR, applied by TCRdb to the RT-PCR reads, yields one record per CDR3 protein. The table includes about 300,000 distinct CDR3 sequences, 21% detected once. Material: PBMCs from blood, obtained less than 22 months after vaccination. V is TRBV5-1 and J is TRBJ1-2; D unresolved. The TCR originated in a man between 45 and 75 years old who received an inactivated influenza vaccine. The CDR3 region is CASSLESQYYGYTF. The CDR3 bases are TGCGCCAGCAGCTTGGAGTCACAGTACTATGGCTACACCTTC.